This T cell receptor beta chain came from a study of blood T cell repertoires in COVID-19. Whole-study context: COVID-19 samples, acute and convalescent, were from the United States, Italy and Spain. T cells, B-cell-depleted T cells, or PBMCs supplied cDNA or gDNA.

This CDR3 comprises 15 residues. Trimming took off 5 bases at V and 2 bases at J, with 13 bases between the two ends. Germline values: CDR1 LNHDA, CDR2 SQIVND (reference sequence). Measured with immunoSEQ multiplex PCR; TCRdb has only the in-frame clones, and not every one. This table holds 100,000 to 150,000 clones, more than 70% found once. This sequence originates from a man between 65 and 85 years old with acute or convalescent COVID-19. The source material was peripheral blood. The chain carries TRBV19 and TRBJ1-5; D unclear. Written as DNA, the CDR3 is TGTGCCAGTAGTTTTGGGTCCGGAGGCAATCAGCCCCAGCATTTT. Its protein product is CASSFGSGGNQPQHF. Full variable domain (rest looked up from reference TRBV19 and TRBJ1-5): DGGITQSPKYLFRKEGQNVTLSCEQNLNHDAMYWYRQDPGQGLRLIYYSQIVNDFQKGDIAEGYSVSREKKESFPLTVTSAQKNPTAFYLCASSFGSGGNQPQHFGDGTRLSIL.